One and the same sample provided the 25 T cell receptor beta chains below, sequenced in a study of cytomegalovirus exposure and HLA in healthy donors. Primers for the PCR totalled 60 Vbeta and 13 Jbeta. Profiled with immunoSEQ multiplex PCR; TCRdb holds only in-frame clones, not every one. The data hold about 150,000 clones, with approximately 80% observed a single time. The sample consisted of PBMCs. Receptor source: a woman aged 50 to 60 in good health and CMV-seropositive.

The chain links TRBV7-6 to TRBJ2-3, with 12 bases fitting TRBD1. This CDR3 spans 15 amino acids. CDR1 is SGHVS and CDR2 is FNYEAQ in the germline V gene. V was clipped by 5 bases and J by 2 bases; unmatched bases: 2. This CDR3 reads CASSQGQGATDTQYF. The CDR3 DNA reads as TGTGCCAGCAGCCAGGGACAGGGGGCCACAGATACGCAGTATTTT.

This rearrangement joins TRBV4-2 to TRBJ2-7; D possibly corresponds to TRBD2 (6 bases). V was shortened by 2 bases and J by 3 bases, with 14 bases between the two germline ends. Germline CDR1 is LGHNA and CDR2 is YNFKEQ. The CDR3 runs 15 residues. CDR3 protein: CASSQSPGAFYEQYF. CDR3 sequence (DNA): TGTGCCAGCAGCCAATCCCCGGGAGCGTTCTACGAGCAGTACTTC.

V usage is TRBV11-2 and J usage is TRBJ2-3, with 7 bases identical to TRBD2. The CDR3 is made up of 17 amino acids. CDR1 SGHAT and CDR2 FQNNGV come from the germline V gene. After removal of 0 bases from V and 4 bases from J, the junction contained 10 bases not matched to a gene. For the CDR3, the DNA is TGTGCCAGCAGCTTAGATTCGCAGCGGGGACTATCAGATACGCAGTATTTT. Translating it yields CASSLDSQRGLSDTQYF.

This clone has more than one count but fewer than ten. The V and J genes are TRBV6-6 and TRBJ2-1; D is undetermined. V was clipped by 6 bases and J by 9 bases, with 12 bases between them. CDR3 size: 12 residues. Germline values: CDR1 MNHNY, CDR2 SVGAGI (reference sequence). The CDR3 DNA reads TGTGCCAGCAGCCCCGTAGCCAGTGAGCAGTTCTTC. Protein product: CASSPVASEQFF.

The J gene is TRBJ1-4, the V gene TRBV4-1; possible D gene TRBD1, 6 bases. V dropped 0 bases and J dropped 5 bases, with 10 bases sitting between them. CDR1 and CDR2 (germline): MGHRA, YSYEKL. This CDR3 region has 15 residues. CDR3 region: CASSQDWTANEKLFF. CDR3 coding DNA: TGCGCCAGCAGCCAAGATTGGACAGCAAATGAAAAACTGTTTTTT.

V is TRBV7-9 and J is TRBJ2-3; no clear D gene. Germline V gene data show CDR1 as SEHNR and CDR2 as FQNEAQ (reference sequence). Deletions cut 1 base from V and 1 base from J, with 6 bases between. CDR3 length: 14 amino acids. The CDR3 reads CASSLDGGTDTQYF. CDR3 DNA sequence: TGTGCCAGCAGCTTAGACGGTGGCACAGATACGCAGTATTTT.

The rearrangement uses TRBV6-1 and TRBJ1-2, with a weak D call TRBD1 (6 bases). The length of the CDR3 is 16 residues. Germline V lookup: CDR1 MNHNS, CDR2 SASEGT. V lost 0 bases and J 4 bases, leaving 15 bases between the germline ends. CDR3 sequence (DNA): TGTGCCAGCAGTGAAGCGTTTACAGGGAGAAGCTATGGCTACACCTTC. Translated: CASSEAFTGRSYGYTF.

The chain links TRBV27 to TRBJ1-2; possibly TRBD1 for D (6 bases). Between the trimmed V and J ends, which lost 5 bases and 1 base, there was a span of 17 bases. This CDR3 spans 16 amino acids. Germline V gene data show CDR1 as MNHEY and CDR2 as SMNVEV (reference sequence). Here the CDR3 DNA reads TGTGCCAGCAGTCTTTCCCAGGACAGTGATAACTATGGCTACACCTTC. Translated: CASSLSQDSDNYGYTF.

V usage is TRBV6-5 and J usage is TRBJ2-7, with D maybe TRBD1 (5 bases). This CDR3 contains 13 residues. V gave up 3 bases and J gave up 5 bases, with 11 bases separating them. The V gene's germline CDR1 is MNHEY and CDR2 SVGAGI. CDR3 sequence (DNA): TGTGCCAGCAGTTATAACAGGATCCACGAGCAGTACTTC. Protein sequence: CASSYNRIHEQYF.

The chain carries TRBV7-6 and TRBJ1-3, with D hard to call. The CDR3 is 14 amino acids. Germline CDR1 and CDR2: SGHVS and FNYEAQ. V was cut by 6 bases and J by 2 bases, with 11 bases left in between. The CDR3 reads CASSRGPTGNTIYF. In DNA form, the CDR3 reads TGTGCCAGCAGTCGGGGTCCAACTGGAAACACCATATATTTT.

This sequence joins TRBV29-1 and TRBJ2-7; tentative D call: TRBD1 (6 bases). Trimming removed 7 bases at V and 2 bases at J, with 12 bases between. CDR3 length: 12 residues. The V gene's germline CDR1 is SQVTM and CDR2 ANQGSEA. The CDR3 sequence: CSGARGPYEQYF. The CDR3 region has the DNA TGCAGCGGGGCCAGGGGCCCCTACGAGCAGTACTTC.

This clone showed up just once. V usage is TRBV9 and J usage is TRBJ1-5; no firm D call. CDR3 length: 13 residues. CDR1 is SGDLS, CDR2 YYNGEE, per germline. V lost 0 bases and J 5 bases, leaving 6 bases between the germline ends. The CDR3 DNA is TGTGCCAGCAGCGTAGGAGAACATCAGCCCCAGCATTTT. The encoded protein is CASSVGEHQPQHF.

This chain connects TRBV28 to TRBJ1-4; D gene unclear. V was cut by 4 bases and J by 2 bases, with 8 bases left in between. This CDR3 is 14 amino acids long. Per the germline V gene, CDR1 is MDHEN and CDR2 is SYDVKM. The CDR3 is CASSWQATNEKLFF. CDR3 coding DNA: TGTGCCAGCAGTTGGCAGGCTACTAATGAAAAACTGTTTTTT.

The chain recombines TRBV10-3 with TRBJ1-4, with 9 bases matching TRBD1. The CDR3 is 14 amino acids. Germline CDR1 is ENHRY and CDR2 is SYGVKD. J lost 8 bases, V lost 11 bases, and 12 bases had no gene match. As DNA, the CDR3 is TGTGCCCCCCCCCTCGGGACAGGGCACGAAAAACTGTTTTTT. It is translated as CAPPLGTGHEKLFF.

The rearrangement uses TRBV6-5 and TRBJ2-1; the D gene is possibly TRBD2 (5 bases). V dropped 0 bases and J dropped 13 bases, with 13 bases sitting between them. Germline loops: CDR1 MNHEY, CDR2 SVGAGI. This CDR3 region has 13 residues. As DNA, the CDR3 is TGTGCCAGCAGTTACTCGATCGGAGGTGGTCAGTTCTTC. Residues: CASSYSIGGGQFF.

This clone is a singleton in its sample. This chain uses TRBV12-5 with TRBJ1-6; D gene unclear. The V end lost 1 base, the J end lost 8 bases, and 3 bases lay between the germline ends. The CDR3 has 12 residues. Germline values: CDR1 LGHNT, CDR2 FRNRAP. This CDR3 reads CASGLDYSPLHF. CDR3 nucleotides: TGTGCTAGTGGTTTGGACTATTCACCCCTCCACTTT.

This clone was observed once. The DNA of the CDR3 is TGTGCCAGCAGCTTATCAGTAAAGTACGAGCAGTACTTC. It codes for CASSLSVKYEQYF. V is TRBV11-2 and J is TRBJ2-7, with D hard to call. The CDR3 is made up of 13 amino acids. V lost 2 bases and J lost 4, with 9 bases in between. Germline CDR1 reads SGHAT; CDR2 reads FQNNGV.

The CDR3 nucleotides are TGTGCCAGCAGGGCGGCTAAAGAGGCAGATACGCAGTATTTT. Amino acids: CASRAAKEADTQYF. This chain connects TRBV6-5 to TRBJ2-3; D is unresolved. CDR3 length: 14 amino acids. In germline, CDR1 is MNHEY, CDR2 SVGAGI. The V gene lost 6 bases and the J gene lost 4 bases, with 14 bases spanning the gap.

As regards this clone: Other DNA sequences from this sample encode an identical CDR3 as well. This rearrangement joins TRBV2 to TRBJ1-2; D is possibly TRBD1 (5 bases). Germline values: CDR1 SNHLY, CDR2 FYNNEI. CDR3 length equals 14 residues. V was cut by 3 bases and J by 2 bases, with 10 bases left in between. The DNA for the CDR3 is TGTGCCAGCAGTGAGGGGGGTGGAAACTATGGCTACACCTTC. Translation: CASSEGGGNYGYTF.

This clone was seen once. The V and J genes are TRBV5-1 and TRBJ1-1, with 7 bases matching TRBD1. With 4 bases clipped from V and 1 base from J, the junction kept 7 bases outside the gene matches. CDR1 SGHRS and CDR2 YFSETQ come from the germline V gene. The CDR3 runs 15 residues. CDR3 region: CASSERQGRNTEAFF. The CDR3, as DNA: TGCGCCAGCAGCGAACGACAGGGAAGGAACACTGAAGCTTTCTTT.

This chain links TRBV11-2 with TRBJ2-1; no reliable D call. CDR1 and CDR2 from the germline V gene are SGHAT and FQNNGV. Trimming cost V 2 bases and J 6 bases, with 5 bases left between them. This CDR3 region has 12 residues. The CDR3 is CASSLIGNEQFF. CDR3 DNA sequence: TGTGCCAGCAGCTTAATCGGCAATGAGCAGTTCTTC.

The count of this clone is one. The V and J genes are TRBV18 and TRBJ2-1; 8 nucleotides agree with TRBD1. After removal of 5 bases from V and 6 bases from J, the junction contained 3 bases not matched to a gene. The CDR3 is 13 amino acids. The germline V gene encodes CDR1 KGHSH and CDR2 LQKENI. The CDR3 protein is CASSRQGINEQFF. CDR3 DNA: TGTGCCAGCTCAAGACAGGGGATCAATGAGCAGTTCTTC.

This clone was recorded a few times. The chain recombines TRBV5-4 with TRBJ1-5; D not resolved. V lost 0 bases and J 4 bases, leaving 8 bases between the germline ends. Germline V gene lookup returns CDR1 SGHNT and CDR2 YYREEE (reference sequence). The length of the CDR3 is 14 residues. CDR3 in amino acids: CASSLAGQNQPQHF. In nucleotides, the CDR3 is TGTGCCAGCAGCTTGGCTGGTCAGAATCAGCCCCAGCATTTT.

The chain uses TRBV9 and TRBJ1-1; TRBD1 agrees at 7 bases. From germline, CDR1 is SGDLS and CDR2 YYNGEE. The length of the CDR3 is 11 residues. V was clipped by 4 bases and J by 9 bases; unmatched bases: 3. CDR3 sequence (DNA): TGTGCCAGCAGCTCGGGACAGAAAGCTTTCTTT. Translating gives CASSSGQKAFF.

This CDR3 is CASSPGGGYEQYF. The CDR3 DNA reads as TGTGCCAGCAGCCCGGGAGGGGGCTACGAGCAGTACTTC. This chain joins TRBV7-6 and TRBJ2-7; 8 bases align to TRBD2. With V trimmed by 5 bases and J by 3 bases, 3 bases remained unmatched. CDR1 SGHVS and CDR2 FNYEAQ come from the germline V gene. The CDR3 runs 13 residues.